This is a list of T cell receptor beta chains from one sample in a study of T cell clusters in autoimmune cytopenias. TCRdb reworked the multiplex PCR reads into one entry per CDR3 protein, no DNA. This listing includes approximately 7,500 distinct CDR3 sequences. The same sample was also studied in work on T cell repertoires in aging, cancer and after chemotherapy.

Sequences were obtained from peripheral blood. The receptors here all came from a human donor with an autoimmune cytopenia or autoimmune hepatitis (not recorded which). Both conserved end residues are part of each CDR3. Clone size is not always given. Where it is, it says once, few, many or a class for expanded clones.

>TRBJ1-4|-|TRBV5-1
CASSSTGEGEKLFF
>TRBJ1-1|-|TRBV20-1
CSARGQKNTEAFF
>TRBJ1-1|medium-sized|TRBV6-1
CASRDRSKKWDTEAFF
>TRBJ1-1|-|TRBV12-3/TRBV12-4
CASSLSSEAFF
>TRBJ1-3|-|TRBV19
CASHDRRTSGNTIYF
>TRBJ1-1|-|TRBV10-3
CAISPVQGSGNTEAFF
>TRBJ2-1|-|TRBV5-4
CASSLGGLAGAIVYNEQFF
>TRBJ2-5|-|TRBV28
CASNNHRGQETQYF
>TRBJ1-1|-|TRBV13
CASSNTATGVKTEAFF
>TRBJ2-3|-|TRBV7-3
CASSLTIGTGADTQYF
>TRBJ2-5|-|TRBV5-1
CASSPGVGTGETQYF
>TRBJ2-7|-|TRBV7-2
CASSIINYEQYF
>TRBJ1-5|-|TRBV19
CASSMGGGGGQPQHF
>TRBJ1-4|medium-sized|TRBV10-3
CAISDSLNEKLFF
>TRBJ1-1|-|TRBV5-8
CASSLQGAVAEAFF
>TRBJ1-2|-|TRBV6-5
CASSNQGPFYGYTF
>TRBJ1-5|-|TRBV18
CASSPLVAGTQHF
>TRBJ1-2|-|TRBV5-4
CASSLARRSNYGYTF
>TRBJ2-1|medium-sized|TRBV29-1
CSVEIYLALVDNEQFF
>TRBJ1-1|-|TRBV18
CASSQRETEAFF
>TRBJ2-7|-|TRBV20-1
CSARRLAGGRSSYEQYF
>TRBJ1-5|medium-sized|TRBV20-1
CSASPTGRENQPQHF
>TRBJ1-2|-|TRBV12-3/TRBV12-4
CASSLGGLYGYTF
>TRBJ2-3|-|TRBV20-1
CSASLRGVHTDTQYF
>TRBJ1-4|-|TRBV20-1
CSVPGPRNEKLFF
>TRBJ1-1|medium-sized|TRBV15
CATSRDFSANTEAFF
>TRBJ2-2|-|TRBV13
CASSLGPSGSANTGELFF
>TRBJ2-6|-|TRBV7-2
CASSLSKLAPSGANVLTF
>TRBJ2-5|-|TRBV11-2
CASSLVQGGETQYF
>TRBJ2-3|-|TRBV7-2
CASSLAGGLLDTQYF
>TRBJ1-2|-|TRBV9
CASSETTGSYGYTF
>TRBJ2-3|-|TRBV12-3/TRBV12-4
CASSFSGRDTQYF
>TRBJ1-2|-|TRBV9
CASSVETADYGYTF
>TRBJ2-1|medium-sized|TRBV20-1
CSARDQLARNEQFF
>TRBJ2-2|-|TRBV6-5
CASSFVSANTGELFF